The clone carrying this T cell receptor (beta chain) was seen a handful of times. Germline lookup yields CDR1 MNHEY and CDR2 SVGEGT. V was trimmed by 0 bases and J by 9 bases, leaving 8 bases between them. This CDR3 contains 12 residues. These data come from a study of early T cells in non-severe SARS-CoV-2 infection. Each cDNA molecule carried a unique molecular identifier. TCRdb recomputed calls from the 5' RACE reads with MiXCR, one row per CDR3 protein. The sample lists about 64,000 distinct CDR3 sequences, approximately 10% seen once, with less than 3.5% in the top ten. The material sequenced was whole blood, taken at baseline. V gene TRBV6-2 or TRBV6-3 combines with J gene TRBJ1-1; D is possibly TRBD1 (6 bases). This receptor was taken from an adult who was a healthcare worker with PCR-confirmed SARS-CoV-2 infection or an uninfected control (not recorded which). Written as DNA, the CDR3 is TGTGCCAGCAGTTACTCGGACAGTAAAGCTTTCTTT. It encodes CASSYSDSKAFF.